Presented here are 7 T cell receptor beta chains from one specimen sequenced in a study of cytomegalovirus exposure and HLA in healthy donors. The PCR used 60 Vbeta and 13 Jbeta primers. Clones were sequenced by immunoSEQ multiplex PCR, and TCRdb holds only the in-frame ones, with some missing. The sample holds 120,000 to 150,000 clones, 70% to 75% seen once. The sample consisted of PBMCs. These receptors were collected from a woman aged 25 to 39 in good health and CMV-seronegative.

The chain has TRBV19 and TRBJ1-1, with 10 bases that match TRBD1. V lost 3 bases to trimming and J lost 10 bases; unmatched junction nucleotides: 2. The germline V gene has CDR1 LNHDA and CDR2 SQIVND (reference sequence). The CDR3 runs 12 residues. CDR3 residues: CASSMGDRGAFF. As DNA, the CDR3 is TGTGCCAGTAGTATGGGGGACAGGGGAGCTTTCTTT.

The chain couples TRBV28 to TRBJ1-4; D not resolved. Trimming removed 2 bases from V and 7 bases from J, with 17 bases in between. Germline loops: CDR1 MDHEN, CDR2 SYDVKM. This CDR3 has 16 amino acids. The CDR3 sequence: CASSLRGSGTGEKLFF. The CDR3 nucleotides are TGTGCCAGCAGTTTACGGGGTTCGGGCACCGGTGAAAAACTGTTTTTT.

The CDR3: CASRRDYSSYEQYF. In DNA form, the CDR3 reads TGTGCCAGCAGGCGGGACTATTCCTCCTACGAGCAGTACTTC. V and J are TRBV6-5 and TRBJ2-5, with 7 bases lining up with TRBD2. The J call could be wrong; TRBJ2-7 is a better fit for the DNA end. The germline CDR1 and CDR2 sequences are MNHEY and SVGAGI. The CDR3 spans 14 residues.

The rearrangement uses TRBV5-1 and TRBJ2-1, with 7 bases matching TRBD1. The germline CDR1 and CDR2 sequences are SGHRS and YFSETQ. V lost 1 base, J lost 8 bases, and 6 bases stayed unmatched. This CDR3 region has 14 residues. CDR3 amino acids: CASSLIYRGDEQFF. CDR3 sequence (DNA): TGCGCCAGCAGCTTGATTTACAGGGGTGATGAGCAGTTCTTC.

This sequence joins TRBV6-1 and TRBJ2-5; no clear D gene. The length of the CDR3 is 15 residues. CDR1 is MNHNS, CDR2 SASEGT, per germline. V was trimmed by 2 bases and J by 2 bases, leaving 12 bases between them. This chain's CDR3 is CASSELVAGQETQYF. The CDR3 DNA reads TGTGCCAGCAGTGAATTGGTGGCAGGACAAGAGACCCAGTACTTC.

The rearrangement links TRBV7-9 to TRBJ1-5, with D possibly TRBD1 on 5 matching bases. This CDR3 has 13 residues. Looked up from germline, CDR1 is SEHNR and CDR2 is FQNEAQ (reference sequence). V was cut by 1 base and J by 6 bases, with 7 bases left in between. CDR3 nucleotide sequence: TGTGCCAGCAGCTTAGACGGGGGTCAGCCCCAGCATTTT. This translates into CASSLDGGQPQHF.

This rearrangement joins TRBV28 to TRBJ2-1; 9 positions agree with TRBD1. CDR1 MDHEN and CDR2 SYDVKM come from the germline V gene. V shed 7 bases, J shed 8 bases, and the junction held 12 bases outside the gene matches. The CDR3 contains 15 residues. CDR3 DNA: TGTGCCAGCAATTCAGTGAACAGGGGGCTCGATGAGCAGTTCTTC. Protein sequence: CASNSVNRGLDEQFF.